This is a list of T cell receptor beta chains from one sample in a study of blood T cell repertoires in COVID-19. Some clones are missing from TCRdb's copy, which holds only in-frame ones; the method was immunoSEQ multiplex PCR. The sample has 71,000 or so clones, about 80% seen once. The sample consisted of peripheral blood. The origin of the receptors is a man in his sixties or seventies with acute or convalescent COVID-19. Both conserved end residues are part of each CDR3. Each record gives: J gene, clone size, D gene, V gene, CDR3 DNA, CDR3 protein. D genes are given only for firm matches. For some rows the clone size is stated as once, few or many, or as a class when expanded; others skip it.

TRBJ2-7	NA	TRBD2	TRBV15	TGTGCCACCAGCAGAGATCTAGCGGGGGACGAGCAGTACTTC	CATSRDLAGDEQYF
TRBJ1-5	few	NA	TRBV7-9	TGTGCCAGCAGCTTAGCGCTAGGACAGTTCAATCAGCCCCAGCATTTT	CASSLALGQFNQPQHF
TRBJ1-1	NA	TRBD1	TRBV4-3	TGCGCCAGCAGCCTTTCCGGGACAGGGAAGAGACGGGCTTTCTTT	CASSLSGTGKRRAFF
TRBJ2-7	NA	NA	TRBV5-4	TGTGCCAGCAGCTTGGAAGAAGGACTGGAGCAGTACTTC	CASSLEEGLEQYF
TRBJ1-5	NA	TRBD1	TRBV19	TGTGCCAGTAGTCAGGGGGCCAGGGGTAGCAATCAGCCCCAGCATTTT	CASSQGARGSNQPQHF
TRBJ1-1	NA	TRBD1	TRBV18	TGTGCCAGCTCACCATCCGGACAGGGTGTTGGTGAAGCTTTCTTT	CASSPSGQGVGEAFF
TRBJ2-7	NA	NA	TRBV11-2	TGTGCCAGCAGCTTACTAGCGACGAGCGACGAGCAGTACTTC	CASSLLATSDEQYF
TRBJ2-1	NA	TRBD2	TRBV15	TGTGCCACCTCAAGGAGACTAGCGGGAGTGAGGGGCTCCTACAATGAGCAGTTCTTC	CATSRRLAGVRGSYNEQFF
TRBJ1-6	NA	NA	TRBV5-6	TGTGCCAGCAGCCGGGGGTGGGGTCCATGGAATTCACCCCTCCACTTT	CASSRGWGPWNSPLHF
TRBJ1-2	NA	TRBD1	TRBV28	TGTGCCAGCAGTCTTGACAGGGGATGGGGCTACACCTTC	CASSLDRGWGYTF
TRBJ2-1	NA	NA	TRBV9	TGTGCCAGCCGGGCGGGACGCGAGAACAATGAGCAGTTCTTC	CASRAGRENNEQFF
TRBJ2-7	NA	NA	TRBV27	TGTGCCAGCAGTTCTCTTCGGGAAACTGGGTACGAGCAGTACTTC	CASSSLRETGYEQYF
TRBJ2-3	NA	TRBD2	TRBV7-3	TGTGCCAGCAGCCGGGTCGGGGGAGCGGGGCCAGATACGCAGTATTTT	CASSRVGGAGPDTQYF
TRBJ2-2	NA	TRBD1	TRBV10-1	TGCGCCAGCAACCCTGGACAGGGGGTGGATTCCGGGGAGCTGTTTTTT	CASNPGQGVDSGELFF
TRBJ1-2	once	TRBD1	TRBV6-2/TRBV6-3	TGTGCCAGCAGTATTCGGACAGGCCTTTATGGCTACACCTTC	CASSIRTGLYGYTF
TRBJ2-7	NA	TRBD2	TRBV4-1	TGCGCCAGCAGCCTGGTTGTGCTTGGACTAGCGGGAGGGCCTAAGAACGAGCAGTACTTC	CASSLVVLGLAGGPKNEQYF
TRBJ1-3	NA	NA	TRBV6-5	TGTGCCAGCAGTTACGACAGCTCTGGAAACACCATATATTTT	CASSYDSSGNTIYF
TRBJ1-1	once	NA	TRBV3-1/TRBV3-2	TGTGCCAGCAGCCTCCGGGACACCAACACTGAAGCTTTCTTT	CASSLRDTNTEAFF
TRBJ1-4	NA	TRBD1	TRBV29-1	TGCAGCGTCAAACAACAGGGGACCCCAACTAATGAAAAACTGTTTTTT	CSVKQQGTPTNEKLFF
TRBJ2-5	NA	NA	TRBV10-3	TGTGCCATCAGTGAATCTGACCAAGAGACCCAGTACTTC	CAISESDQETQYF
TRBJ2-7	NA	NA	TRBV7-2	TGTGCCAGCAGCTTAAGACACCCCGGTGGGTACGAGCAGTACTTC	CASSLRHPGGYEQYF
TRBJ1-5	NA	NA	TRBV15	TGTGCCACCAGCAGATCCCAACTCGGGGGCAATCAGCCCCAGCATTTT	CATSRSQLGGNQPQHF
TRBJ1-1	few	TRBD1	TRBV27	TGTGCCAGCTCCCGGGACAGGGGGTCGGTCACTGAAGCTTTCTTT	CASSRDRGSVTEAFF
TRBJ2-1	NA	NA	TRBV14	TGTGCCAGCAGCCAAGGGCGGGTAGGGGGACGGGAGCAGTTCTTC	CASSQGRVGGREQFF
TRBJ2-5	NA	TRBD1	TRBV2	TGTGCCAGCAGTCTGGACAGGGCCCAAGAGACCCAGTACTTC	CASSLDRAQETQYF